These 10 T cell receptor beta chains originate from one sample sequenced in a study of T cell repertoires in cytomegalovirus infection. TCRdb reprocessed the reads via MiXCR and lists one record per CDR3 protein. The sample lists about 310,000 distinct CDR3 sequences, roughly 16% occurring once. Sequencing was done on a sample of PBMCs. All receptors come from a human donor in good health (CMV status not recorded). Some clones in this sample may be carry-over from other donors' samples.

V is TRBV6-2 or TRBV6-3 and J is TRBJ2-1; 9 bases match TRBD2. The junction had 4 bases not matched to a gene; V was cut back by 6 bases and J by 4 bases. Germline loops: CDR1 MNHEY, CDR2 SVGEGT. The length of the CDR3 is 14 residues. The CDR3 region is CASSTLAGYNEQFF. For the CDR3, the DNA is TGTGCCAGCAGCACCCTAGCGGGATACAATGAGCAGTTCTTC.

This clonotype has just a few counts. This sequence joins TRBV18 and TRBJ2-1; 7 bases match TRBD1. The V and J ends lost 3 bases and 8 bases, in that order; junction bases with no gene match: 7. The CDR3 has 14 residues. Germline V gene lookup returns CDR1 KGHSH and CDR2 LQKENI. CDR3 in DNA: TGTGCCAGCTCACCGCGACAGGGAACGTATGAGCAGTTCTTC. This sequence encodes CASSPRQGTYEQFF.

J is TRBJ2-6 and V is TRBV7-2, with D perhaps assigned TRBD1 or TRBD2 (5 bases each). The CDR3 has 16 amino acids. Germline lookup yields CDR1 SGHTA and CDR2 FQGNSA. Trimming cost V 4 bases and J 4 bases, with 14 bases left between them. CDR3 sequence: CASSSLGRRGANVLTF. CDR3 sequence (DNA): TGTGCCAGCAGCTCTCTGGGGCGGAGGGGGGCCAACGTCCTGACTTTC.

This chain connects TRBV10-3 to TRBJ2-2; TRBD1 or TRBD2 may be the D gene (5 bases each). The germline CDR1 and CDR2 sequences are ENHRY and SYGVKD. V lost 5 bases and J lost 1, with 11 bases in between. This CDR3 is built from 15 residues. The CDR3 bases are TGTGCCATCAGTCCAAGGGACGGGAACACCGGGGAGCTGTTTTTT. Translation gives CAISPRDGNTGELFF.

This clonotype was picked up a small number of times. The rearrangement joins TRBV10-3 to TRBJ1-1; no clear D. Between the trimmed V and J ends, which lost 6 bases and 7 bases, there was a span of 12 bases. The CDR3 is 12 amino acids. From germline, CDR1 is ENHRY and CDR2 SYGVKD. CDR3 region: CAIRDLRSEAFF. The DNA for the CDR3 is TGTGCCATCAGGGATCTTAGGAGTGAAGCTTTCTTT.

This clonotype was recorded at least ten times. This sequence joins TRBV7-2 and TRBJ1-5; the match to TRBD1 covers 9 bases. The CDR3 spans 16 residues. V lost 4 bases and J lost 2; bases outside the gene matches: 6. Germline V CDR1 and CDR2: SGHTA, FQGNSA. This chain's CDR3 is CASSSQGAAGNQPQHF. Here the CDR3 DNA reads TGTGCCAGCAGCTCACAGGGGGCGGCGGGCAATCAGCCCCAGCATTTT.

V gene TRBV20-1 combines with J gene TRBJ2-5, with unresolved D. Germline CDR1 and CDR2: DFQATT and SNEGSKA (reference sequence). This CDR3 spans 13 amino acids. With 0 bases removed from V and 5 bases from J, the gap between germline ends came to 10 bases. The CDR3 DNA reads TGCAGTGCTAGAGATGGCGGCAAGGAGACCCAGTACTTC. Protein product: CSARDGGKETQYF.

This clonotype was counted a few times. The rearrangement joins TRBV28 to TRBJ2-7, with TRBD1 identical over 9 bases. Germline CDR1 reads MDHEN; CDR2 reads SYDVKM. This CDR3 is built from 14 residues. With V trimmed by 6 bases and J by 4 bases, 7 bases remained unmatched. This CDR3 is CASRTQGARYEQYF. The CDR3 DNA sequence: TGTGCCAGCAGAACACAGGGGGCCAGGTACGAGCAGTACTTC.

The chain has TRBV20-1 and TRBJ2-5, with D unclear. This CDR3 spans 15 amino acids. V was cut by 1 base and J by 9 bases, with 21 bases left in between. Per the germline V gene, CDR1 is DFQATT and CDR2 is SNEGSKA (reference sequence). As DNA, the CDR3 is TGCAGTGCTAGAGTCCAACCGGGCACCCTTTCAGCCCAGTACTTC. Protein sequence: CSARVQPGTLSAQYF.

J is TRBJ2-3 and V is TRBV11-3; maybe TRBD1 (5 bases). Germline V lookup: CDR1 SGHNT, CDR2 YENEEA. The ends were cut back, 0 bases at V and 3 bases at J, with 13 bases in the middle. This CDR3 contains 16 residues. CDR3 sequence reads: CASSLDFGRVTDTQYF. The CDR3 nucleotides are TGTGCCAGCAGCTTAGATTTCGGCAGGGTAACAGATACGCAGTATTTT.